This T cell receptor beta chain comes out of a study of blood T cell repertoires in COVID-19. As for the study in general: The cDNA or gDNA used as material had been derived from T cells, B-cell-depleted T cells, or PBMCs.

Here immunoSEQ multiplex PCR was the method, and the copy in TCRdb shows in-frame clones only, minus some. The sample has about 230,000 clones; about 85% are singletons. The V segment lost 6 bases and the J segment 5 bases; nucleotides outside the gene matches: 8. This CDR3 contains 14 residues. Germline V gene sequence: CDR1 MNHEY, CDR2 SVGAGI. The sequencing input was peripheral blood. The gene calls are TRBV6-5 and TRBJ2-3; 7 bases fit TRBD2. The TCR was taken from a man aged 35 to 55 with acute or convalescent COVID-19. In DNA, the CDR3 is TGTGCCAGCAGGACCGGACTAGAGGTAGATACGCAGTATTTT. It is translated as CASRTGLEVDTQYF.